The clone carrying this T cell receptor beta chain has a count of ten or more. This entry comes from a study of regulatory T cells in long-lasting Graves disease. This sample's time point: newly diagnosed GD, antithyroid drugs for less than 3 months. The TCR library was made from RNA that had been extracted from PBMCs in TRIzol. A blood draw put approximately 9 milliliters of peripheral blood into EDTA tubes. CDR3-region Arm-PCR and iRepertoire HTBI primers produced the TCR beta libraries. Each CDR3 protein is one row after TCRdb ran MiXCR on the multiplex PCR reads. The top ten hold almost 9% of the sample, which has approximately 540,000 distinct CDR3 sequences, around 12% seen once. V was clipped by 6 bases and J by 5 bases, with 16 bases between them. The CDR3 runs to 14 residues. The germline CDR1 and CDR2 sequences are MNHEY and SVGEGT. The same sample was also studied in work on T cells in Graves' hyperthyroidism and ophthalmopathy. Per that study: Patients showing uncontrolled infection, other autoimmune disease, pregnancy or lactation were ineligible. The HTBI primer set served for first-round RT-PCR of the TCR CDR3. Ophthalmopathy was told apart from stable hyperthyroidism by a 13 V-J model.

The chain couples TRBV6-2 or TRBV6-3 to TRBJ1-1; D uncertain. The TCR sequence derives from a woman in her twenties or thirties with Graves disease. The sample in question was peripheral blood mononuclear cells (PBMCs), obtained at new diagnosis, from a patient treated with antithyroid drugs. CDR3 DNA: TGTGCCAGCAGCCACCTTCGATGGGGAACTGAAGCTTTCTTT. This sequence encodes CASSHLRWGTEAFF.